These T cell receptor beta chains were read from a single sample in a study of T cell responses to AZD1222 COVID-19 vaccine. Some clones are missing from TCRdb's copy, which holds only in-frame ones; the method was immunoSEQ multiplex PCR. Among roughly 70,000 clones listed, more than 65% were seen once. The sequencing used peripheral blood, collected on day 0 of MenACWY control vaccination. The receptors come from an adult in good health. Both conserved end residues are part of each CDR3. The D gene is left open where the match is weak. Clone size, where shown, is once, few, many, or a class for clones that have expanded.

j_gene: TRBJ1-6
d_gene: TRBD1
v_gene: TRBV3-1/TRBV3-2
abundance: .
CDR3nt: TGTGCCAGCAGCCTCCAGGGGGCAGCGAATTCACCCCTCCACTTT
CDR3aa: CASSLQGAANSPLHF

j_gene: TRBJ1-2
d_gene: .
v_gene: TRBV28
abundance: .
CDR3nt: TGTGCCAGCAGTTTTCTGGGGGGAAGAGGCTACACCTTC
CDR3aa: CASSFLGGRGYTF

j_gene: TRBJ1-4
d_gene: .
v_gene: TRBV19
abundance: .
CDR3nt: TGTGCCAGTAGTAATATAGGAGGGGATGAAAAACTGTTTTTT
CDR3aa: CASSNIGGDEKLFF

j_gene: TRBJ2-2
d_gene: .
v_gene: TRBV2
abundance: .
CDR3nt: TGTGCCAGCAAAGAACCCAACACCGGGGAGCTGTTTTTT
CDR3aa: CASKEPNTGELFF

j_gene: TRBJ1-2
d_gene: TRBD1
v_gene: TRBV24-1
abundance: .
CDR3nt: TGTGCCACCAGTGATACCCGGGACAGGGAATTTGGCTACACCTTC
CDR3aa: CATSDTRDREFGYTF

j_gene: TRBJ2-7
d_gene: .
v_gene: TRBV30
abundance: once
CDR3nt: TGTGCCTGGAGTGTATTATCGGGATTGGGCGAGCAGTACTTC
CDR3aa: CAWSVLSGLGEQYF

j_gene: TRBJ2-2
d_gene: .
v_gene: TRBV10-1
abundance: .
CDR3nt: TGCGCCAGCAGTGAAGACCTCAACACCGGGGAGCTGTTTTTT
CDR3aa: CASSEDLNTGELFF

j_gene: TRBJ2-3
d_gene: .
v_gene: TRBV2
abundance: .
CDR3nt: TGTGCCAGCAGTGAACCTCCTAGGGGAGTGACAGATACGCAGTATTTT
CDR3aa: CASSEPPRGVTDTQYF

j_gene: TRBJ2-6
d_gene: .
v_gene: TRBV19
abundance: .
CDR3nt: TGTGCCAGTGCACAGCGAACAGGTGCTGGGGCCAACGTCCTGACTTTC
CDR3aa: CASAQRTGAGANVLTF

j_gene: TRBJ2-7
d_gene: .
v_gene: TRBV18
abundance: .
CDR3nt: TGTGCCAGCTCACCAAGGCAGGGGCTGAACGAGCAGTACTTC
CDR3aa: CASSPRQGLNEQYF

j_gene: TRBJ2-2
d_gene: .
v_gene: TRBV11-2
abundance: .
CDR3nt: TGTGCCAGCAGCTCATTGCTGGAAGGCGGGGAGCTGTTTTTT
CDR3aa: CASSSLLEGGELFF

j_gene: TRBJ2-5
d_gene: .
v_gene: TRBV5-1
abundance: .
CDR3nt: TGCGCCAGCAGCTTGGCTGGGGAGACCCAGTACTTC
CDR3aa: CASSLAGETQYF

j_gene: TRBJ1-1
d_gene: .
v_gene: TRBV7-8
abundance: .
CDR3nt: TGTGCCAGCAGCCCACAGGTGAACACTGAAGCTTTCTTT
CDR3aa: CASSPQVNTEAFF

j_gene: TRBJ2-7
d_gene: TRBD1
v_gene: TRBV30
abundance: .
CDR3nt: TGTGCCTCCATGGACAGGGTCAACGAGCAGTACTTC
CDR3aa: CASMDRVNEQYF

j_gene: TRBJ2-3
d_gene: .
v_gene: TRBV18
abundance: .
CDR3nt: TGTGCCAGCTCACCACGGGGGGGCACAGATACGCAGTATTTT
CDR3aa: CASSPRGGTDTQYF

j_gene: TRBJ2-5
d_gene: TRBD2
v_gene: TRBV30
abundance: .
CDR3nt: TGTGCCTGGACCCATACTAGCGGGAGGGCCCGGGAGACCCAGTACTTC
CDR3aa: CAWTHTSGRARETQYF

j_gene: TRBJ1-2
d_gene: .
v_gene: TRBV6-5
abundance: .
CDR3nt: TGTGCCAGCAGTCCGAGGGACGGATCCTATGGCTACACCTTC
CDR3aa: CASSPRDGSYGYTF

j_gene: TRBJ1-1
d_gene: .
v_gene: TRBV28
abundance: .
CDR3nt: TGTGCCAGCAGTTTCGCGAGTGGAGCTTTCTTT
CDR3aa: CASSFASGAFF

j_gene: TRBJ2-2
d_gene: .
v_gene: TRBV2
abundance: .
CDR3nt: TGTGCCAGCAAGGGGCAGGGGTTCGGCGGGGAGCTGTTTTTT
CDR3aa: CASKGQGFGGELFF

j_gene: TRBJ2-7
d_gene: .
v_gene: TRBV20-1
abundance: .
CDR3nt: TGCAGTGCTGGTGGGGCAGAAAATCCCTACGAGCAGTACTTC
CDR3aa: CSAGGAENPYEQYF

j_gene: TRBJ2-1
d_gene: .
v_gene: TRBV11-3
abundance: .
CDR3nt: TGTGCCAGCAGCCCATCGGCGGCCCAATACAATGAGCAGTTCTTC
CDR3aa: CASSPSAAQYNEQFF

j_gene: TRBJ2-5
d_gene: TRBD2
v_gene: TRBV7-8
abundance: once
CDR3nt: TGTGCCAGCAGCTACAAGCGGGGGGTCATGGATATACAAGAGACCCAGTACTTC
CDR3aa: CASSYKRGVMDIQETQYF

j_gene: TRBJ1-1
d_gene: TRBD1
v_gene: TRBV7-9
abundance: .
CDR3nt: TGTGCCAGCAGCTTTCACGGGACAGGGAACACTGAAGCTTTCTTT
CDR3aa: CASSFHGTGNTEAFF

j_gene: TRBJ2-7
d_gene: .
v_gene: TRBV6-2/TRBV6-3
abundance: .
CDR3nt: TGTGCCAGCACCCCAGATGATCACGGCTACGAGCAGTACTTC
CDR3aa: CASTPDDHGYEQYF

j_gene: TRBJ2-3
d_gene: .
v_gene: TRBV30
abundance: .
CDR3nt: TGTGCCTGGAGTAAGCCTAGTGGGACAGATACGCAGTATTTT
CDR3aa: CAWSKPSGTDTQYF

j_gene: TRBJ2-1
d_gene: TRBD2
v_gene: TRBV4-2
abundance: .
CDR3nt: TGTGCCAGCAGCCAAGACCCCCTGATAGCGGGGGGCATTTTCAATGAGCAGTTCTTC
CDR3aa: CASSQDPLIAGGIFNEQFF

j_gene: TRBJ1-1
d_gene: .
v_gene: TRBV18
abundance: .
CDR3nt: TGTGCCAGCTCACCACAGGGTCACACTGAAGCTTTCTTT
CDR3aa: CASSPQGHTEAFF

j_gene: TRBJ1-2
d_gene: TRBD1
v_gene: TRBV7-9
abundance: .
CDR3nt: TGTGCCAGCAGCAGGACAGGGGTTTCGGTCTATGGCTACACCTTC
CDR3aa: CASSRTGVSVYGYTF

j_gene: TRBJ1-1
d_gene: .
v_gene: TRBV10-2
abundance: .
CDR3nt: TGCGCCAGCAGTGATTGGGGGGGGAAAGCTTTCTTT
CDR3aa: CASSDWGGKAFF

j_gene: TRBJ2-2
d_gene: .
v_gene: TRBV6-1
abundance: .
CDR3nt: TGTGCCAGCAGCTTGGGGGGGGGCGTCCCCGGGGAGCTGTTTTTT
CDR3aa: CASSLGGGVPGELFF

j_gene: TRBJ1-6
d_gene: TRBD1
v_gene: TRBV9
abundance: .
CDR3nt: TGTGCCAGCAGCGAGGGACAGGGGGATTCACCCCTCCACTTT
CDR3aa: CASSEGQGDSPLHF

j_gene: TRBJ1-5
d_gene: .
v_gene: TRBV15
abundance: .
CDR3nt: TGTGCCACCAGCTCCCGGACGTCCGGGAATCAGCCCCAGCATTTT
CDR3aa: CATSSRTSGNQPQHF

j_gene: TRBJ2-7
d_gene: TRBD1
v_gene: TRBV12-3/TRBV12-4
abundance: .
CDR3nt: TGTGCCAGCAGAATCTCGGGACAGGGCCCAAAGTACTTC
CDR3aa: CASRISGQGPKYF

j_gene: TRBJ2-1
d_gene: TRBD2
v_gene: TRBV7-9
abundance: .
CDR3nt: TGTGCCAGCAGCTTTACTAGCGGGAATAACAATGAGCAGTTCTTC
CDR3aa: CASSFTSGNNNEQFF

j_gene: TRBJ2-1
d_gene: .
v_gene: TRBV2
abundance: few
CDR3nt: TGTGCCAGCAGTGAGAATGCGGGGTCGGGGAATGAGCAGTTCTTC
CDR3aa: CASSENAGSGNEQFF

j_gene: TRBJ1-1
d_gene: .
v_gene: TRBV3-1/TRBV3-2
abundance: .
CDR3nt: TGTGCCAGCAGCCGCCAGGGAGACACTGAAGCTTTCTTT
CDR3aa: CASSRQGDTEAFF

j_gene: TRBJ2-1
d_gene: .
v_gene: TRBV7-2
abundance: .
CDR3nt: TGTGCCAGCAGCTTAGAGGATGAGCAGTTCTTC
CDR3aa: CASSLEDEQFF

j_gene: TRBJ1-1
d_gene: .
v_gene: TRBV11-1
abundance: .
CDR3nt: TGTGCCAGCAGTCAAGACGGAACGGGGAACACTGAAGCTTTCTTT
CDR3aa: CASSQDGTGNTEAFF

j_gene: TRBJ2-3
d_gene: .
v_gene: TRBV10-2
abundance: .
CDR3nt: TGCGCCAGCAGCTTGGATAGCACAGATACGCAGTATTTT
CDR3aa: CASSLDSTDTQYF

j_gene: TRBJ2-1
d_gene: .
v_gene: TRBV11-2
abundance: few
CDR3nt: TGTGCCAGCAGCTTACGGGGGTCGACCAATGAGCAGTTCTTC
CDR3aa: CASSLRGSTNEQFF

j_gene: TRBJ2-1
d_gene: .
v_gene: TRBV4-3
abundance: .
CDR3nt: TGCGCCAGCAGCCAAGAGATACAGCACGGGCAGTTCTTC
CDR3aa: CASSQEIQHGQFF

j_gene: TRBJ2-2
d_gene: .
v_gene: TRBV11-2
abundance: .
CDR3nt: TGTGCCAGCAGCTTAAGATGGGACACCGGGGAGCTGTTTTTT
CDR3aa: CASSLRWDTGELFF

j_gene: TRBJ1-6
d_gene: .
v_gene: TRBV9
abundance: once
CDR3nt: TGTGCCAGCAGCGCAACAGGGTCGAATTCACCCCTCCACTTT
CDR3aa: CASSATGSNSPLHF

j_gene: TRBJ1-2
d_gene: TRBD1
v_gene: TRBV30
abundance: .
CDR3nt: TGTGCCTGGAACCAGGGGGCAAGAGGCTACACCTTC
CDR3aa: CAWNQGARGYTF

j_gene: TRBJ1-4
d_gene: .
v_gene: TRBV28
abundance: once
CDR3nt: TGTGCCAGCAGTTTAGGGAGCGGTCCCGTGTTTTTT
CDR3aa: CASSLGSGPVFF

j_gene: TRBJ1-2
d_gene: .
v_gene: TRBV5-1
abundance: .
CDR3nt: TGCGCCAGCAGCTTCCAGAGTAACTATGGCTACACCTTC
CDR3aa: CASSFQSNYGYTF

j_gene: TRBJ1-5
d_gene: .
v_gene: TRBV5-6
abundance: .
CDR3nt: TGTGCCAGCAGCTTAGGGGGGGGTCAGCCCCAGCATTTT
CDR3aa: CASSLGGGQPQHF

j_gene: TRBJ2-7
d_gene: TRBD1
v_gene: TRBV29-1
abundance: .
CDR3nt: TGCAGCATCCGGACAGGGGGGTACGAGCAGTACTTC
CDR3aa: CSIRTGGYEQYF

j_gene: TRBJ2-7
d_gene: .
v_gene: TRBV4-3
abundance: few
CDR3nt: TGCGCCAGCAGTCAGAACAGGGATAAGGTCTACGAGCAGTACTTC
CDR3aa: CASSQNRDKVYEQYF

j_gene: TRBJ1-4
d_gene: .
v_gene: TRBV3-1/TRBV3-2
abundance: .
CDR3nt: TGTGCCAGCAGCCCCCAGGGGAGGAATGAAAAACTGTTTTTT
CDR3aa: CASSPQGRNEKLFF

j_gene: TRBJ2-4
d_gene: .
v_gene: TRBV6-6
abundance: .
CDR3nt: TGTGCCAGCAGTTACCTGACAGGCCCAAACATTCAGTACTTC
CDR3aa: CASSYLTGPNIQYF